Detailed here is one TCR beta chain. These data come from a study of T cell changes during pregnancy in multiple sclerosis. TCRdb keeps only in-frame clones here, not all; method: immunoSEQ multiplex PCR. The sample has 40,000 to 60,000 clones, roughly 91% seen once. The J segment lost 4 bases and the V segment lost 2 bases, leaving 4 bases of the junction unmatched. This CDR3 comprises 15 residues. Germline V gene data show CDR1 as SGHDN and CDR2 as FVKESK. The J gene is TRBJ1-5, the V gene TRBV14; TRBD1 agrees at 8 bases. This receptor was obtained from a female donor with multiple sclerosis, enrolled in a pregnancy study. The material was CD4+ T cells from peripheral blood mononuclear cells, obtained in the third trimester of pregnancy. For the CDR3, the DNA is TGTGCCAGCAGCCAATCAGGGGGCCGGAATCAGCCCCAGCATTTT. Its translation is CASSQSGGRNQPQHF.